Below, 8 T cell receptor beta chains from the same sample are listed, as sequenced in a study of blood T cell repertoires in COVID-19. Method: immunoSEQ multiplex PCR; TCRdb's copy keeps in-frame clones and lacks some. The repertoire holds about 100,000 clones, with 70% to 90% as singletons. Sequencing was carried out using peripheral blood. These receptors all come from a human donor in a cohort sampled during active COVID-19.

The table lists this clone with many counts. This chain links TRBV11-2 with TRBJ2-7, with 7 bases identical to TRBD1. The CDR3 covers 14 residues. Losses at the gene ends were 4 bases for V and 2 bases for J; bases not matched to a gene: 5. Germline CDR1 reads SGHAT; CDR2 reads FQNNGV. This chain's CDR3 is CASSSRDSPYEQYF. Here the CDR3 DNA reads TGTGCCAGCAGCTCCCGGGACAGCCCCTACGAGCAGTACTTC.

This clone appeared once. The chain carries TRBV7-8 and TRBJ2-2; tentatively, D is TRBD1 (5 bases). V lost 5 bases and J 4 bases, leaving 14 bases between the germline ends. The CDR3 runs to 15 residues. Per germline, CDR1 SGHVS and CDR2 FQNEAQ. CDR3 in DNA: TGTGCCAGCAGCCCCCAAGGGGCCGGCACCGGGGAGCTGTTTTTT. As protein: CASSPQGAGTGELFF. The variable domain in full, completed from reference TRBV7-8 and TRBJ2-2, reads GAGVSQSPRYKVAKRGQDVALRCDPISGHVSLFWYQQALGQGPEFLTYFQNEAQLDKSGLPSDRFFAERPEGSVSTLKIQRTQQEDSAVYLCASSPQGAGTGELFFGEGSRLTVL.

This rearrangement joins TRBV30 to TRBJ2-7; D gene ambiguous. CDR1 and CDR2 (germline): GTSNPN, SVGIG (reference sequence). Deletions cut 0 bases from V and 0 bases from J, with 6 bases between. CDR3 size: 13 residues. CDR3 in amino acids: CAWSVGFSYEQYF. CDR3 in DNA: TGTGCCTGGAGTGTCGGGTTCTCCTACGAGCAGTACTTC.

The gene calls are TRBV10-3 and TRBJ1-1, with D maybe TRBD1 (6 bases). The germline V gene has CDR1 ENHRY and CDR2 SYGVKD. V was trimmed by 0 bases and J by 0 bases, leaving 29 bases between them. The CDR3 extends over 22 amino acids. This chain's CDR3 is CAISESSYGPGAGDYMNTEAFF. CDR3 in DNA: TGTGCCATCAGTGAGTCGAGCTACGGGCCCGGCGCAGGGGATTACATGAACACTGAAGCTTTCTTT.

V is TRBV4-2 and J is TRBJ1-3; perhaps TRBD1 as D (6 bases). V was shortened by 1 base and J by 3 bases, with 13 bases between the two germline ends. The germline gives CDR1 LGHNA, CDR2 YNFKEQ. This CDR3 spans 16 amino acids. The CDR3 protein is CASSQALGARGNTIYF. In DNA form, the CDR3 reads TGTGCCAGCAGCCAAGCGCTGGGGGCTCGTGGAAACACCATATATTTT.

The chain carries TRBV15 and TRBJ2-3, with D unresolved. This CDR3 contains 12 residues. The V end lost 4 bases, the J end lost 2 bases, and 4 bases lay between the germline ends. Germline CDR1 reads LNHNV; CDR2 reads YYDKDF (reference sequence). The CDR3, as DNA: TGTGCCACCAGCAAACTCACAGATACGCAGTATTTT. Protein: CATSKLTDTQYF.

The V call is TRBV6-5, the J call TRBJ2-3, with 9 positions matching TRBD2. Germline V gene data show CDR1 as MNHEY and CDR2 as SVGAGI. V gave up 5 bases and J gave up 5 bases; unmatched junction bases: 8. The CDR3 has 15 amino acids. The CDR3 region is CASSSPGLALDTQYF. In nucleotides, the CDR3 is TGTGCCAGCAGTAGTCCGGGACTAGCTCTAGATACGCAGTATTTT.

This clone has a single count. This rearrangement joins TRBV7-2 to TRBJ2-7; the match to TRBD1 covers 8 bases. The CDR3 consists of 14 residues. Trimming cost V 6 bases and J 3 bases; bases outside gene matches: 7. Germline V gives CDR1 SGHTA, CDR2 FQGNSA. CDR3 sequence (DNA): TGTGCCAGCAGTCGACAGGGGTCTCGCTACGAGCAGTACTTC. This gives the protein CASSRQGSRYEQYF. Full variable domain (remainder filled in from reference TRBV7-2 and TRBJ2-7): GAGVSQSPSNKVTEKGKDVELRCDPISGHTALYWYRQSLGQGLEFLIYFQGNSAPDKSGLPSDRFSAERTGGSVSTLTIQRTQQEDSAVYLCASSRQGSRYEQYFGPGTRLTVT.